A single TCR beta chain is shown here with its context. V shed 1 base, J shed 7 bases, and the junction held 1 base outside the gene matches. The CDR3 length is 12 residues. The germline V gene has CDR1 SQVTM and CDR2 ANQGSEA. This entry belongs to a study of cytomegalovirus exposure and HLA in healthy donors. This PCR relied on a set of 60 Vbeta primers and 13 Jbeta primers. Sequencing was performed with immunoSEQ multiplex PCR; in TCRdb, only in-frame clones are kept and a portion is missing. In all, the sample yields 40,000 or so clones. Source material: PBMCs. This TCR was sampled from a man aged 30 to 45 in good health and CMV-seronegative. The chain carries TRBV29-1 and TRBJ1-2; the match to TRBD1 covers 9 bases. The CDR3 sequence: CSVEGDRAGYTF. CDR3 nucleotide sequence: TGCAGCGTTGAAGGGGACAGGGCTGGCTACACCTTC.